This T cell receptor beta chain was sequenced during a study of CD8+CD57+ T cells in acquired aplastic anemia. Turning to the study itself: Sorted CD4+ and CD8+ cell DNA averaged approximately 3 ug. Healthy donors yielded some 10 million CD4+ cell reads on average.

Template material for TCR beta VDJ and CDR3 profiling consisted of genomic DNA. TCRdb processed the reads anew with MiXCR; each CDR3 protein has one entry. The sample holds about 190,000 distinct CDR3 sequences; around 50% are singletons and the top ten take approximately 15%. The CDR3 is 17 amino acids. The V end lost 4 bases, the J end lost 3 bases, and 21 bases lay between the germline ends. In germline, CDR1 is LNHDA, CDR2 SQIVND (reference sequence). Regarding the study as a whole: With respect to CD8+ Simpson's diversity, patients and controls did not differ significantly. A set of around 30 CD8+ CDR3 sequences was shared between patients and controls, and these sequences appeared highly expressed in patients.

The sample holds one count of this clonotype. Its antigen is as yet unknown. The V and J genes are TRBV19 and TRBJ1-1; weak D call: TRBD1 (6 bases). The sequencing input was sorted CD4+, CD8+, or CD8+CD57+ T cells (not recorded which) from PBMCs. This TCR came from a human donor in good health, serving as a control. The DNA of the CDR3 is TGTGCCAGTAGTACACTAGGGGCCCAGGGGAGTGACACTGAAGCTTTCTTT. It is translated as CASSTLGAQGSDTEAFF.